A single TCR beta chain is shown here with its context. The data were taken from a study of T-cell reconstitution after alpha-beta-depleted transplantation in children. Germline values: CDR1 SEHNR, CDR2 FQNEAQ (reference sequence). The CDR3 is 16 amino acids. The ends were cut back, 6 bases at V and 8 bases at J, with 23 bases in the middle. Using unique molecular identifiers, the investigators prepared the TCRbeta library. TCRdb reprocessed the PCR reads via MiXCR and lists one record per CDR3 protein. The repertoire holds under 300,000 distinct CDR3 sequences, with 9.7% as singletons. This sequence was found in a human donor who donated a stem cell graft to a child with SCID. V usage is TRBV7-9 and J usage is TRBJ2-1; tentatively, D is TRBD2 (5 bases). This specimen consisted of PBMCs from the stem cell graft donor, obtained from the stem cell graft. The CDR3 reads CASRPQLGPLRDEQFF. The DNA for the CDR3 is TGTGCCAGCAGACCCCAACTAGGTCCCCTACGCGATGAGCAGTTCTTC.